The next 8 T cell receptor beta chains were all read from a single sample in a study of cytomegalovirus exposure and HLA in healthy donors. PCR amplification relied on 60 Vbeta primers (plus 13 Jbeta primers). This table comes from immunoSEQ multiplex PCR, and its TCRdb copy is limited to in-frame clones, with some not included. The sample carries some 66,000 clones, around four fifths recorded once. The specimen was PBMCs. These receptor sequences come from a man aged 35-49 years in good health and CMV-seronegative.

In regard to this clone: A read error may produce the germline difference seen at one junction end. The chain combines TRBV7-9 with TRBJ2-3; 13 bases align to TRBD2. The CDR3 has 16 amino acids. Germline V lookup: CDR1 SEHNR, CDR2 FQNEAQ (reference sequence). The CDR3 nucleotides read TGTTCCAGCAGCGCCCAGACTAGCGGGGGGACAGATACGCAGTATTTT. This translates into CSSSAQTSGGTDTQYF.

The V call is TRBV28, the J call TRBJ1-1, with no clear D. V lost 7 bases to trimming and J lost 2 bases, with 14 bases between them. CDR3 length: 14 amino acids. In germline, CDR1 is MDHEN, CDR2 SYDVKM. DNA for the CDR3: TGTGCCAGCATACCGGGGAGGAGAAACACTGAAGCTTTCTTT. Protein product: CASIPGRRNTEAFF.

The chain couples TRBV6-1 to TRBJ2-7, with 11 bases fitting TRBD1. This CDR3 has 16 residues. Germline lookup yields CDR1 MNHNS and CDR2 SASEGT. The V gene end was trimmed by 0 bases and the J gene end by 4 bases; junction bases not matched to a gene: 5. The CDR3 coding sequence is TGTGCCAGCAGTGAAGCGGGGACAGGGGGATATTACGAGCAGTACTTC. It encodes CASSEAGTGGYYEQYF.

The chain uses TRBV28 and TRBJ2-3, with D maybe TRBD2 (6 bases). CDR1 is MDHEN and CDR2 is SYDVKM in the germline V gene. The CDR3 sequence is 15 residues long. V dropped 6 bases and J dropped 8 bases, with 21 bases sitting between them. CDR3 DNA: TGTGCCAGCAGCCCGGTACTAGCTACTCACGGTACGCAGTATTTT. It specifies CASSPVLATHGTQYF.

This chain uses TRBV5-1 with TRBJ2-1; 9 positions match TRBD2. There are 15 residues in the CDR3. From germline, CDR1 is SGHRS and CDR2 YFSETQ. V gave up 0 bases and J gave up 6 bases; unmatched junction bases: 4. CDR3 sequence: CASSLEGTSFNEQFF. CDR3 coding DNA: TGCGCCAGCAGCTTGGAAGGGACTAGCTTCAATGAGCAGTTCTTC.

This clone has only a few counts. This sequence joins TRBV5-4 and TRBJ1-1, with TRBD1 matching 7 bases. Per germline, CDR1 SGHNT and CDR2 YYREEE (reference sequence). This CDR3 has 15 residues. Losses at the gene ends were 4 bases for V and 5 bases for J; bases not matched to a gene: 11. The CDR3 here is CASSQRQGVRTEAFF. DNA for the CDR3: TGTGCCAGCAGCCAAAGACAGGGAGTAAGGACTGAAGCTTTCTTT.

This sequence joins TRBV6-1 and TRBJ2-7, with TRBD2 matching 11 bases. Germline loops: CDR1 MNHNS, CDR2 SASEGT. The CDR3 contains 15 residues. After removal of 2 bases from V and 3 bases from J, the junction contained 3 bases not matched to a gene. The CDR3 nucleotides are TGTGCCAGCAGTGAAATTACTAGCGGGGGCTACGAGCAGTACTTC. Amino acids: CASSEITSGGYEQYF.

The chain employs TRBV7-9 and TRBJ2-3; 10 nucleotides agree with TRBD1. V was pared by 5 bases and J by 4 bases, with 3 bases of the junction left unmatched. From germline, CDR1 is SEHNR and CDR2 FQNEAQ (reference sequence). The CDR3 extends over 14 amino acids. The CDR3 spells CASSTGQGADTQYF. The CDR3 coding sequence is TGTGCCAGCAGCACTGGACAGGGGGCAGATACGCAGTATTTT.